This entry concerns a single T cell receptor (beta chain). What it binds is not known. CDR1 and CDR2 (germline): SGDLS, YYNGEE. J lost 9 bases, V lost 4 bases, and 5 bases had no gene match. The CDR3 spans 13 residues. This entry comes from a study of cytomegalovirus exposure and HLA in healthy donors. Produced via immunoSEQ multiplex PCR; TCRdb's table is partial and in-frame only. The sample shows 97,000 or so clones, approximately 90% of them seen only once. Whole-study results and caveats: Rare sequences made up most TCRs, while some public TCRs were found in many donors.

Sequencing was carried out using PBMCs. The source is a woman aged 30 to 39 in good health and CMV-seronegative. This rearrangement joins TRBV9 to TRBJ2-1, with 9 bases identical to TRBD1. CDR3 sequence reads: CASSTTGGAEQFF. CDR3 in DNA: TGTGCCAGCAGCACCACAGGGGGCGCTGAGCAGTTCTTC.